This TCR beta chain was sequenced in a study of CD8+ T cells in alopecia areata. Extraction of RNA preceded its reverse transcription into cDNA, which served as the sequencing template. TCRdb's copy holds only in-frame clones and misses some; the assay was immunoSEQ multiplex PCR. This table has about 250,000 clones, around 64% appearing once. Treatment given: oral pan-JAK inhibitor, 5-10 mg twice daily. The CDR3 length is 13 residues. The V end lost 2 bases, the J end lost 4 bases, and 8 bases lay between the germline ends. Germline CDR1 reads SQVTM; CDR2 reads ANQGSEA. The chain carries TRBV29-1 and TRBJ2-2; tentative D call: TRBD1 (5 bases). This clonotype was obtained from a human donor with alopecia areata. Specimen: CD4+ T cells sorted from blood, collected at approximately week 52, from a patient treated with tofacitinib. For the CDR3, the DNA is TGCAGCGTTGAATCAGGGTCCACCGGGGAGCTGTTTTTT. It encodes CSVESGSTGELFF.